This T cell receptor (beta chain) was sequenced for a study of cytomegalovirus exposure and HLA in healthy donors. The PCR ran on 60 Vbeta and 13 Jbeta primers. Measured with immunoSEQ multiplex PCR; TCRdb has only the in-frame clones, and not every one. This sample has fewer than 110,000 clones; around 66% occur once, and the top ten carry less than 3.5%. The CDR3 spans 14 residues. Trimming left V 2 bases short and J 3 bases short, with 8 bases between. Germline values: CDR1 MNHEY, CDR2 SMNVEV (reference sequence). Sequenced material: PBMCs. This chain connects TRBV27 to TRBJ2-1; D is unresolved. This sequence originates from a woman in her 50s in good health and CMV-seronegative. The DNA of the CDR3 is TGTGCCAGCAGTTTAGAGAGGAACTACAATGAGCAGTTCTTC. Translation gives CASSLERNYNEQFF.